This T cell receptor beta chain was sequenced in a study of Graves' ophthalmopathy and Graves' hyperthyroidism. Ten or more counts support this clonotype. Its cognate antigen is unknown. Beta-chain TCR CDR3 regions were amplified from RNA transcripts. After a first-round RT-PCR with HTBI primers, a second-round multiplex PCR was run. TCRdb called the multiplex PCR reads again in MiXCR, with one record for every CDR3 protein. The sample shows 450,000 or so distinct CDR3 sequences, approximately 15% of them seen only once. Study results and limitations: Discriminating ophthalmopathy from stable hyperthyroidism, a 13-signature model attained a sensitivity of approximately 90% and a specificity of approximately 77%.

The sequenced material came from blood. The clonotype comes from a woman in her 30s with Graves' ophthalmopathy.

Here the CDR3 reads CASSWPGQGFYEQYF. The CDR3 coding sequence is TGTGCCAGCAGCTGGCCGGGACAAGGATTCTACGAGCAGTACTTC. V gene TRBV5-6 combines with J gene TRBJ2-7; possible D gene TRBD1, 6 bases. Trimming pared 3 bases from V and 3 bases from J, leaving 16 bases between. The CDR3 consists of 15 residues. Germline CDR1 and CDR2: SGHDT and YYEEEE.